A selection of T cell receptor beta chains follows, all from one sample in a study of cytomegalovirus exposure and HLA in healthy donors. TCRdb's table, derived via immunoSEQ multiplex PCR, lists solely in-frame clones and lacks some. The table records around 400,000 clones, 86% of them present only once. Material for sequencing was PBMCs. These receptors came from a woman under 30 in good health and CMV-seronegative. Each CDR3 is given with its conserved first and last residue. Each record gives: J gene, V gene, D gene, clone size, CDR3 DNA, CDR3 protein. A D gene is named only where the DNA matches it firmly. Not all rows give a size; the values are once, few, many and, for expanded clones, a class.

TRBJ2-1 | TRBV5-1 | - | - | TGCGCCAGCAGCTTGGAGCTAGCCGACTACAATGAGCAGTTCTTC | CASSLELADYNEQFF
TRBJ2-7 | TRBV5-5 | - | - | TGTGCCAGCAGCACGACAGGTCTAAGATACGAGCAGTACTTC | CASSTTGLRYEQYF
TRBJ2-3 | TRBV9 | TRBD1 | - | TGTGCCAGCAGCTATAGGGGACAGGGGATGGATACGCAGTATTTT | CASSYRGQGMDTQYF
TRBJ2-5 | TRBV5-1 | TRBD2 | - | TGCGCCAGCAGCTATAGACTAGCGGGCCCCCAAGAGACCCAGTACTTC | CASSYRLAGPQETQYF
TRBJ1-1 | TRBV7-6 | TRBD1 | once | TGTGCCAGCAGCCCAGGACAGGGGCTGAACACTGAAGCTTTCTTT | CASSPGQGLNTEAFF
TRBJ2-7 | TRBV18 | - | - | TGTGCCAGCTCACTCTCGGTTAGCTACGAGCAGTACTTC | CASSLSVSYEQYF
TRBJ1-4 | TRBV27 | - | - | TGTGCCAGCAGTCCCCTCTCTAGAAATGAAAAACTGTTTTTT | CASSPLSRNEKLFF
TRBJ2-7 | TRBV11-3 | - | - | TGTGCCAGCAGCCTCAGGGGTTCCTACGAGCAGTACTTC | CASSLRGSYEQYF
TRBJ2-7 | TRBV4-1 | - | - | TGCGCCAGCAGCCAAGTCAGAGGCGGCTTTTCCTACGAGCAGTACTTC | CASSQVRGGFSYEQYF
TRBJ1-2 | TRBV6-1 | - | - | TGTGCCAGCAGTGAAGTAGGGGCAGGGGCGTTTGGCTACACCTTC | CASSEVGAGAFGYTF
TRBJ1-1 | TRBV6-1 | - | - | TGTGCCAGCAGTCAGGGGGAAGCTTTCTTT | CASSQGEAFF
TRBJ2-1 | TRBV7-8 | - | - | TGTGCCAGCAGCTTAGTCGTGGGGGGGCACAATGAGCAGTTCTTC | CASSLVVGGHNEQFF
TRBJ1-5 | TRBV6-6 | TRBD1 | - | TGTGCCAGCCATCAGACAGGGTCGGAGGGCAATCAGCCCCAGCATTTT | CASHQTGSEGNQPQHF
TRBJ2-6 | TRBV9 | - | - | TGTGCCAGCAGCGCCCCTCCGGAGGGTTCAGCTGGGGCCAACGTCCTGACTTTC | CASSAPPEGSAGANVLTF
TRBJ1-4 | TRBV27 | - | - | TGTGCCAGCAGTTTATCGAATAAGGGGGGGGTTATTGAAAAACTGTTTTTT | CASSLSNKGGVIEKLFF
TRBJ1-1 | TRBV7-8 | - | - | TGTGCCAGCAGCCGAGGGGGGGAGAACACTGAAGCTTTCTTT | CASSRGGENTEAFF
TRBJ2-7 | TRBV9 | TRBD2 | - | TGTGCCAGCAGCGTAGGGCCTAGCGGGACCTACGAGCAGTACTTC | CASSVGPSGTYEQYF
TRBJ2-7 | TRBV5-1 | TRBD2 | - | TGCGCCAGCAGCTTGGGGCTAGCGGGCCGGGGCCAGTACTTC | CASSLGLAGRGQYF
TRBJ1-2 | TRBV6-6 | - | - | TGTGCCAGCGCACAGGGCCACGGCTACACCTTC | CASAQGHGYTF
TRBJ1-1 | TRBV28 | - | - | TGTGCCAGTCGGCAGGAGGGAGGGAACACTGAAGCTTTCTTT | CASRQEGGNTEAFF
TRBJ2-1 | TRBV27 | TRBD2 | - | TGTGCCAGCAGTCCTCTAGCGCGGGAGTACTTCAATGAGCAGTTCTTC | CASSPLAREYFNEQFF